This T cell receptor (beta chain) is drawn from a study of vaccination and CD4 T cells after COVID-19. Overall study: Overlapping spike peptides from SARS-CoV-2, HCoV-NL63, HCoV-OC43 and HCoV-229E served to stimulate the cells. Each control was exposed to a CEFX pool, an HIV-1 Nef pool, or no peptide at all. Study-level findings and limits: Only post-vaccination samples contained a median approximately 84% of the reactive clones in convalescent patients.

This clonotype was detected a few times. The antigen is not known. The germline V and J ends were trimmed by 3 bases and 5 bases, with 16 bases remaining between them. This CDR3 has 17 amino acids. Germline CDR1 reads KGHDR; CDR2 reads SFDVKD. As for treatment: approximately nine-day PBMC culture with coronavirus spike peptide pools or control peptides (ViraFEST assay). The assay that was used to sequence DNA from cultured CD4+ T cells was the Oncomine TCR Beta short-read assay. TCRdb re-called the PCR reads with MiXCR, one entry per CDR3 protein. Counted here are some 21,000 distinct CDR3 sequences, 55% to 70% occurring once; the ten biggest clones make up more than 10%.

The source of this sequence is a human donor who received a COVID-19 vaccine. The source material was CD4+ T cells from blood, cultured in vitro, sampled after SARS-CoV-2 vaccination. The V and J genes are TRBV24-1 and TRBJ1-6, with D unresolved. The CDR3 spells CATSDGRGMRDNSPLHF. In DNA form, the CDR3 reads TGTGCCACCAGTGATGGTCGAGGGATGAGAGATAATTCACCCCTCCACTTT.